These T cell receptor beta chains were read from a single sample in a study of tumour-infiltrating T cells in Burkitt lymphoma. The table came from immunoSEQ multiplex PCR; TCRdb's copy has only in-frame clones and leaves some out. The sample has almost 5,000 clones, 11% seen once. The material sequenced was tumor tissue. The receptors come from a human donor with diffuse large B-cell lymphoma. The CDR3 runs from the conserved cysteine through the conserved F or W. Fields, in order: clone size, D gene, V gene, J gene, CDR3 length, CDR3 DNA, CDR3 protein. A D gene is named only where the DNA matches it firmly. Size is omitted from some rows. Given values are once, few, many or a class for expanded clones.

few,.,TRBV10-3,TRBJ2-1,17,TGTGCCATCAGTGAGTCGCTGGCGGGGGCCCCATACAATGAGCAGTTCTTC,CAISESLAGAPYNEQFF
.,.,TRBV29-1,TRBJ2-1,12,TGCAGCGCGTGGGACACGCACAATGAGCAGTTCTTC,CSAWDTHNEQFF
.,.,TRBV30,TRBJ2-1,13,TGTGCCTGGAGTGTTCGAAGGGGGAATGAGCAGTTCTTC,CAWSVRRGNEQFF
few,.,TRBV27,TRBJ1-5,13,TGTGCCAGCAGTGGGGGTATGGTGCAGCCCCAGCATTTT,CASSGGMVQPQHF
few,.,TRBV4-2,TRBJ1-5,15,TGTGCCAGCAGCCAAGATTGGAATAGCAATCAGCCCCAGCATTTT,CASSQDWNSNQPQHF
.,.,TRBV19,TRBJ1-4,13,TGTGCCAGTCCCGGGACACGGAATGAAAAACTGTTTTTT,CASPGTRNEKLFF
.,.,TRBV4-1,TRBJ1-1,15,TGCGCCAGCAGTTACCGCGGGATTTCGAGAACTGAAGCTTTCTTT,CASSYRGISRTEAFF
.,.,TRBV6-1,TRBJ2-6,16,TGTGCCAGCAGTGTTCAGGGTTTCTCTGGGGCCAACGTCCTGACTTTC,CASSVQGFSGANVLTF
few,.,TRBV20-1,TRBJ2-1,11,TGCAGTGCTAGTAGTTACAATGAGCAGTTCTTC,CSASSYNEQFF
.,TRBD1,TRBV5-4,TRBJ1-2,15,TGTGCCAGCAGCTTGGAAGAGGGGGCGCGAATCGGCTACACCTTC,CASSLEEGARIGYTF